Presented here are 3 T cell receptor beta chains from one specimen sequenced in a study of memory CD4+ T cells and cytomegalovirus serostatus. Produced via immunoSEQ multiplex PCR; TCRdb's table is partial and in-frame only. This table holds about 48,000 clones, around 80% found once. The sort gate was single viable CD3+CD4+CD8-CD45RO+ cells for memory CD4+ T cells. Sequencing used memory CD4+ T cells from blood. These TCRs come from an adult in good health and CMV-seronegative.

The V call is TRBV6-1, the J call TRBJ2-2, with a tentative D call TRBD1 (5 bases). With 4 bases removed from V and 7 bases from J, the gap between germline ends came to 10 bases. CDR3 length: 13 residues. Germline CDR1 MNHNS, CDR2 SASEGT. CDR3 in amino acids: CASSATVRGELFF. The CDR3 DNA reads as TGTGCCAGCAGTGCGACAGTACGCGGGGAGCTGTTTTTT.

This chain joins TRBV28 and TRBJ2-5, with 12 bases that match TRBD1. The germline gives CDR1 MDHEN, CDR2 SYDVKM. V dropped 5 bases and J dropped 4; count of bases not matched to a gene: 5. The CDR3 consists of 15 residues. The CDR3 spells CASSPRDRGRETQYF. The DNA of the CDR3 is TGTGCCAGCAGTCCACGGGACAGGGGGCGAGAGACCCAGTACTTC. Combining the CDR3 with reference TRBV28 and TRBJ2-5 gives the whole variable domain DVKVTQSSRYLVKRTGEKVFLECVQDMDHENMFWYRQDPGLGLRLIYFSYDVKMKEKGDIPEGYSVSREKKERFSLILESASTNQTSMYLCASSPRDRGRETQYFGPGTRLLVL.

V usage is TRBV30 and J usage is TRBJ1-6; D is unresolved. The V gene lost 4 bases and the J gene lost 8 bases, with 18 bases spanning the gap. The CDR3 spans 15 residues. The V gene's germline CDR1 is GTSNPN and CDR2 SVGIG (reference sequence). The CDR3: CAWTLGSGNHSPLHF. For the CDR3, the DNA is TGTGCCTGGACCCTCGGGTCAGGTAACCATTCACCCCTCCACTTT.